This T cell receptor beta chain appears in the sequencing data of a study of CD8+ T cells in alopecia areata. This CDR3 contains 17 residues. V gave up 0 bases and J gave up 10 bases, with 19 bases separating them. Germline CDR1 and CDR2: SGHDN and FVKESK. RNA was extracted and reverse transcribed into cDNA as the sequencing template. Sequenced by immunoSEQ multiplex PCR; TCRdb stores in-frame clones only, minus some. Of more than 150,000 clones detected, about half appear once; the ten largest clones hold around 10%. General observations from the study: Scalp clonality, together with expanded CD8+ clones among the top 100, fell significantly with tofacitinib.

This clone has just a few counts. The target antigen is unknown. The treatment denotes: oral pan-JAK inhibitor, 5-10 mg twice daily. Specimens obtained from alopecia areata patients comprised lesional scalp punch biopsies and peripheral blood. PBMCs provided sorted CD4+ and CD8+ T cells. This TCR derives from a human donor with alopecia areata. The rearrangement joins TRBV14 to TRBJ1-6, with D unclear. Sequencing was performed on CD8+ T cells sorted from blood, taken around week 54, from a patient treated with tofacitinib. Written as DNA, the CDR3 is TGTGCCAGCAGCCAAGATACGGTGGGGTGGGGTAGCTCACCCCTCCACTTT. Its translation is CASSQDTVGWGSSPLHF.